This entry lists 26 T cell receptor beta chains sequenced from one sample in a study of blood T cells in healthy people across ages. Together with a sample-barcoded 5' primer, a J-beta primer mix was included in a second PCR lasting about 7 to 11 cycles. TCRdb called the 5' RACE reads again in MiXCR, with one record for every CDR3 protein. This sample carries approximately 1,700,000 distinct CDR3 sequences, approximately 40% of them seen once, and the ten largest clones take about 21%. The sequenced sample was blood. These receptors came from a human donor in good health.

This clonotype turned up a few times. This CDR3 reads CASSHTGRGTYEQYF. CDR3 coding DNA: TGTGCCAGCAGCCATACAGGGAGAGGGACCTACGAGCAGTACTTC. This chain joins TRBV3-1 and TRBJ2-7; tentatively, D is TRBD1 (6 bases). Trimming pared 3 bases from V and 2 bases from J, leaving 14 bases between. The CDR3 sequence is 15 residues long. The germline CDR1 and CDR2 sequences are LGHDT and YNNKEL (reference sequence).

The gene calls are TRBV7-2 and TRBJ1-5, with a possible D match to TRBD1 (6 bases). Germline assignment: CDR1 SGHTA and CDR2 FQGNSA. The CDR3 is 15 amino acids. V shed 5 bases and J shed 5 bases, with 16 bases lying between them. The CDR3 is CASSLQQGRDQPQHF. CDR3 bases: TGTGCCAGCAGCCTCCAACAGGGTCGTGATCAGCCCCAGCATTTT.

Many counts were recorded for this clonotype. V and J are TRBV4-1 and TRBJ1-5; D not certain. The CDR3 spans 14 residues. Germline lookup yields CDR1 MGHRA and CDR2 YSYEKL. Trimming shortened V by 1 base and J by 4 bases, and 8 bases separated the two germline ends. Here the CDR3 reads CASSQGSRNQPQHF. The CDR3 coding sequence is TGCGCCAGCAGCCAAGGAAGCAGAAATCAGCCCCAGCATTTT.

This clonotype showed up many times. The V gene is TRBV27, the J gene TRBJ2-2; TRBD2 might be the D (5 bases). The CDR3 is made up of 15 amino acids. The germline CDR1 and CDR2 sequences are MNHEY and SMNVEV (reference sequence). Trimming cost V 7 bases and J 3 bases, with 15 bases left between them. The CDR3 sequence: CASTHRTDYTGELFF. The CDR3 nucleotides read TGTGCCAGCACCCACCGGACTGATTACACCGGGGAGCTGTTTTTT.

This clonotype was observed a few times. The J gene is TRBJ1-5, the V gene TRBV4-1; D possibly corresponds to TRBD1 (6 bases). The CDR3 is made up of 14 amino acids. Germline V gene sequence: CDR1 MGHRA, CDR2 YSYEKL. The germline V and J ends were trimmed by 0 bases and 10 bases, with 13 bases remaining between them. CDR3 loop: CASSQDRGETPQHF. In nucleotides, the CDR3 is TGCGCCAGCAGCCAAGATAGGGGGGAAACCCCCCAGCATTTT.

The V and J genes are TRBV4-3 and TRBJ1-1; D call uncertain. The V end was cut by 0 bases, the J end by 1 base, with 18 bases between. Germline V gene sequence: CDR1 LGHNA, CDR2 YSLEER. The CDR3 has 18 residues. For the CDR3, the DNA is TGCGCCAGCAGCCAAGATCCGCCCGGTGTAGGAGCGAACACTGAAGCTTTCTTT. Protein product: CASSQDPPGVGANTEAFF.

The rearrangement links TRBV2 to TRBJ2-7; tentative D call: TRBD2 (6 bases). The J call may be in error: the DNA end matches TRBJ2-5 better. There are 16 residues in the CDR3. Germline loops: CDR1 SNHLY, CDR2 FYNNEI. Here the CDR3 reads CASSPRLDKEGETQYF. The CDR3 region has the DNA TGTGCCAGCAGTCCCCGACTAGACAAGGAGGGAGAGACCCAGTACTTC.

This clonotype was recorded a few times. The chain is built from TRBV5-1 and TRBJ2-1; TRBD2 is a possible D gene (6 bases). Trimming took off 4 bases at V and 7 bases at J, with 18 bases between the two ends. CDR3 length equals 15 residues. Per the germline V gene, CDR1 is SGHRS and CDR2 is YFSETQ. The DNA of the CDR3 is TGCGCCAGCAGCCTCGGGACTCCCGAGAGAAATGAGCAGTTCTTC. This sequence encodes CASSLGTPERNEQFF.

Only one count was recorded for this clonotype. The junction shows a germline mismatch at one end, possibly a read error. This sequence joins TRBV15 and TRBJ2-5, with 7 bases that match TRBD2. The CDR3 runs to 14 residues. The germline gives CDR1 LNHNV, CDR2 YYDKDF (reference sequence). CDR3 amino acids: CVTSRDWGGETQYF. CDR3 coding DNA: TGTGTCACCAGCAGAGATTGGGGGGGTGAGACCCAGTACTTC.

The rearrangement joins TRBV29-1 to TRBJ2-5, with D perhaps matching TRBD2 (5 bases). Looked up from germline, CDR1 is SQVTM and CDR2 is ANQGSEA. The germline V and J ends were trimmed by 1 base and 2 bases, with 14 bases remaining between them. The CDR3 is 15 residues long. The CDR3 nucleotides are TGCAGCGTTGAAGGAGGGCAGTACTCTCAAGAGACCCAGTACTTC. As protein: CSVEGGQYSQETQYF. The full variable domain, in which reference TRBV29-1 and TRBJ2-5 provide the parts outside the CDR3, is SAVISQKPSRDICQRGTSLTIQCQVDSQVTMMFWYRQQPGQSLTLIATANQGSEATYESGFVIDKFPISRPNLTFSTLTVSNMSPEDSSIYLCSVEGGQYSQETQYFGPGTRLLVL.

The V gene is TRBV20-1, the J gene TRBJ2-7; D unresolved. This CDR3 has 16 amino acids. The V gene lost 0 bases and the J gene lost 1 base, with 16 bases spanning the gap. CDR1 and CDR2 from the germline V gene are DFQATT and SNEGSKA (reference sequence). CDR3 in amino acids: CSARDLGYPSSYEQYF. CDR3 coding DNA: TGCAGTGCTAGAGATCTAGGCTACCCGAGTTCCTACGAGCAGTACTTC.

The chain couples TRBV6-5 to TRBJ1-1; 10 nucleotides agree with TRBD1. The CDR3 runs to 13 residues. V trimming: 7 bases; J trimming: 8 bases; junction bases outside the gene matches: 7. Germline CDR1 and CDR2: MNHEY and SVGAGI. The chain's CDR3 is CASTGQGGSEAFF. For the CDR3, the DNA is TGTGCCAGCACAGGACAGGGGGGGTCAGAAGCTTTCTTT.

The chain joins TRBV2 to TRBJ2-1; TRBD1 matches at 9 bases. The CDR3 has 15 residues. After removal of 7 bases from V and 5 bases from J, the junction contained 9 bases not matched to a gene. Germline CDR1 is SNHLY and CDR2 is FYNNEI. The CDR3 DNA is TGTGCCAGCACCCGACGAGGACAGGGGAACAATGAGCAGTTCTTC. This translates into CASTRRGQGNNEQFF. Full variable domain (rest looked up from reference TRBV2 and TRBJ2-1): EPEVTQTPSHQVTQMGQEVILRCVPISNHLYFYWYRQILGQKVEFLVSFYNNEISEKSEIFDDQFSVERPDGSNFTLKIRSTKLEDSAMYFCASTRRGQGNNEQFFGPGTRLTVL.

This clonotype was recorded a few times. CDR3: CASSLGWIYEQYF. CDR3 DNA sequence: TGTGCCAGCAGCTTAGGCTGGATCTACGAGCAGTACTTC. The chain carries TRBV7-2 and TRBJ2-7; D unclear. The CDR3 spans 13 residues. V lost 1 base and J 3 bases, leaving 7 bases between the germline ends. The germline V gene has CDR1 SGHTA and CDR2 FQGNSA.

CDR3 amino acids: CASSLGGDSFSEKLFF. CDR3 DNA: TGTGCCAGCAGCTTAGGGGGGGACAGTTTTTCTGAAAAACTGTTTTTT. This sequence joins TRBV7-9 and TRBJ1-4; 7 bases are a match to TRBD1. V dropped 1 base and J dropped 7; count of bases not matched to a gene: 9. The CDR3 length is 16 residues. Germline loops: CDR1 SEHNR, CDR2 FQNEAQ (reference sequence).

The rearrangement joins TRBV7-2 to TRBJ2-5; 13 bases match TRBD2. J was trimmed by 4 bases and V by 4 bases; bases with no gene match: 6. The length of the CDR3 is 16 residues. CDR1 is SGHTA, CDR2 FQGNSA, per germline. CDR3 amino acids: CASSSQLAGGGETQYF. The DNA of the CDR3 is TGTGCCAGCAGCTCCCAACTAGCGGGGGGGGGAGAGACCCAGTACTTC.

A few counts support this clonotype. This chain links TRBV5-1 with TRBJ2-3; D remains unclear. The V end was cut by 3 bases, the J end by 2 bases, with 13 bases between. Per germline, CDR1 SGHRS and CDR2 YFSETQ. There are 15 residues in the CDR3. The CDR3 here is CASSWLGPTTDTQYF. Written as DNA, the CDR3 is TGCGCCAGCAGCTGGCTCGGACCAACCACAGATACGCAGTATTTT.

This clonotype was seen a handful of times. The V call is TRBV12-3 or TRBV12-4, the J call TRBJ2-1; 7 positions match TRBD2. Trimming removed 6 bases from V and 3 bases from J; junction bases left unmatched: 11. This CDR3 has 16 amino acids. The CDR3 here is CASSRAAGIIYNEQFF. In DNA, the CDR3 is TGTGCCAGCAGCCGCGCAGCGGGGATTATCTACAATGAGCAGTTCTTC.

CDR3 DNA: TGTGCCAGCAGCCACCGTTTCGAGGGACAGGGGGCAGACACTGAAGCTTTCTTT. Encoded protein: CASSHRFEGQGADTEAFF. The J gene is TRBJ1-1, the V gene TRBV5-8, with TRBD1 identical over 12 bases. The CDR3 runs 18 residues. Per the germline V gene, CDR1 is SGHTS and CDR2 is YDEGEE. V trimming: 4 bases; J trimming: 3 bases; junction bases outside the gene matches: 13.

This clonotype was counted at least ten times. The V and J genes are TRBV4-1 and TRBJ1-6; D is uncertain. This CDR3 comprises 15 residues. Trimming took 3 bases from V and 11 from J, leaving 17 bases between them. Germline V gene sequence: CDR1 MGHRA, CDR2 YSYEKL. The CDR3 region has the DNA TGCGCCAGCAGCCATTCGGACGGGTCCTGGGCACCCCTCCACTTT. Amino acids: CASSHSDGSWAPLHF.

The chain joins TRBV6-6 to TRBJ2-7; 9 positions agree with TRBD2. The junction had 8 bases not matched to a gene; V was cut back by 5 bases and J by 3 bases. The CDR3 spans 15 residues. Germline loops: CDR1 MNHNY, CDR2 SVGAGI (reference sequence). The CDR3 protein is CASSAGLARGYEQYF. CDR3 nucleotide sequence: TGTGCCAGCAGTGCGGGACTAGCACGTGGCTACGAGCAGTACTTC.

Remarks on this clonotype: One end of the junction does not line up with germline, which may come from a read error. The V gene is TRBV6-4, the J gene TRBJ1-5, with 10 bases that match TRBD1. Germline V gene sequence: CDR1 MRHNA, CDR2 SNTAGT. CDR3 length: 14 amino acids. CDR3 amino acids: CAGRSGTGDQPQHF. CDR3 DNA: TGTGCCGGCAGATCCGGGACAGGGGATCAGCCCCAGCATTTT.

This clonotype was observed a handful of times. J is TRBJ1-1 and V is TRBV20-1; a possible D gene is TRBD1 (5 bases). V lost 1 base and J 4 bases, leaving 13 bases between the germline ends. The CDR3 extends over 14 amino acids. Germline V gives CDR1 DFQATT, CDR2 SNEGSKA (reference sequence). As DNA, the CDR3 is TGCAGTGCTAGAGCGCAGGGTTCGGGCACTGAAGCTTTCTTT. Amino acids: CSARAQGSGTEAFF.

The J gene is TRBJ2-7, the V gene TRBV6-2 or TRBV6-3, with TRBD1 matching 9 bases. Germline-derived CDR1 and CDR2 are MNHEY and SVGEGT. V shed 7 bases, J shed 3 bases, and the junction held 10 bases outside the gene matches. This CDR3 is 15 amino acids long. The CDR3 sequence: CASTPLADRGYEQYF. CDR3 bases: TGTGCCAGCACCCCGCTCGCGGACAGGGGCTACGAGCAGTACTTC.

This clonotype appeared many times. V is TRBV7-9 and J is TRBJ2-7; D remains unclear. V lost 7 bases, J lost 1 base, and 8 bases lay in between. Germline lookup yields CDR1 SEHNR and CDR2 FQNEAQ (reference sequence). The CDR3 is made up of 12 amino acids. CDR3 loop: CASIGDSYEQYF. The CDR3 coding sequence is TGTGCCAGCATCGGAGATTCCTACGAGCAGTACTTC.

This chain links TRBV7-2 with TRBJ2-3; the D gene could be TRBD1 or TRBD2 (5 bases each). Trimming left V 5 bases short and J 0 bases short, with 18 bases between. CDR3 size: 17 residues. Germline CDR1 and CDR2: SGHTA and FQGNSA. CDR3 in DNA: TGTGCCAGCAGCCAAGGGACCGCGGTTACTAGCACAGATACGCAGTATTTT. This sequence encodes CASSQGTAVTSTDTQYF.